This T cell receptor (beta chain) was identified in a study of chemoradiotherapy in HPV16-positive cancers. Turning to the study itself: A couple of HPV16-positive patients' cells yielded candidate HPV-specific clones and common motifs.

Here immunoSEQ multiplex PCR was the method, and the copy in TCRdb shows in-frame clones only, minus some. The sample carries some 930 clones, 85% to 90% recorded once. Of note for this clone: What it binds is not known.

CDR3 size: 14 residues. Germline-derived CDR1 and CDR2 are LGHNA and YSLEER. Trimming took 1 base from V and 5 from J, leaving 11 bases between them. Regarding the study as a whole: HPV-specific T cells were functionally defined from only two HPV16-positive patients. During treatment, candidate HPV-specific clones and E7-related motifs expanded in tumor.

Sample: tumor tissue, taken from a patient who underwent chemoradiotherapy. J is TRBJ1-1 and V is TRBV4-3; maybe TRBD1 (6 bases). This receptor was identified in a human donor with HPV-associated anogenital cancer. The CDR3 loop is CASSQAGAGTEAFF. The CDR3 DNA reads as TGCGCCAGCAGCCAAGCAGGGGCGGGTACTGAAGCTTTCTTT.